This T cell receptor beta chain was sequenced during a study of cytomegalovirus exposure and HLA in healthy donors. V lost 0 bases and J 6 bases, leaving 9 bases between the germline ends. Germline V gene data show CDR1 as MNHEY and CDR2 as SMNVEV (reference sequence). There are 14 residues in the CDR3. Likely unrecorded immune exposures existed in these nominally healthy donors. Primers included in the PCR were 60 Vbeta and 13 Jbeta primers. Profiling relied on immunoSEQ multiplex PCR, and the TCRdb table lists in-frame clones only, not all of them. The profile covers 85,000 to 130,000 clones, with around 80% appearing a single time and about 5.4% taken by the ten largest.

This receptor was taken from a woman aged 18-30 years in good health and CMV-seropositive. The sample taken for sequencing was PBMCs. V and J are TRBV27 and TRBJ1-5; a weak D match, TRBD1 (5 bases). DNA of the CDR3: TGTGCCAGCAGTTTATCAGGGGCGAGTCAGCCCCAGCATTTT. It encodes CASSLSGASQPQHF.